Presented here are 3 T cell receptor beta chains from one specimen sequenced in a study of blood T cell repertoires in COVID-19. Clones were read by immunoSEQ multiplex PCR, and TCRdb kept only the in-frame ones, dropping some. The data contain 150,000 or so clones, 60% to 80% of them seen just once; the ten biggest clones take up around 2.9%. Sample: PBMCs or T cells enriched from blood (not recorded which). These receptors were obtained from a woman between 50 and 59 years old who had recovered from COVID-19.

This chain uses TRBV4-1 with TRBJ2-3; D might be TRBD2 (6 bases). The V gene lost 0 bases and the J gene lost 2 bases, with 18 bases spanning the gap. The CDR3 extends over 18 amino acids. Looked up from germline, CDR1 is MGHRA and CDR2 is YSYEKL. The CDR3 region is CASSQDLVTSRITDTQYF. The CDR3, as DNA: TGCGCCAGCAGCCAAGATTTAGTAACTAGCCGAATCACAGATACGCAGTATTTT.

The CDR3 loop reads CASSPRQGGDGYTF. The CDR3 DNA reads TGTGCCAGCAGCCCCAGACAGGGTGGGGATGGCTACACCTTC. V and J are TRBV4-2 and TRBJ1-2; TRBD1 agrees at 7 bases. The V segment lost 4 bases and the J segment 6 bases; nucleotides outside the gene matches: 8. Germline assignment: CDR1 LGHNA and CDR2 YNFKEQ. This CDR3 is 14 amino acids long.

The chain recombines TRBV2 with TRBJ1-1; TRBD1 might be the D (5 bases). The CDR3 consists of 17 residues. Germline loops: CDR1 SNHLY, CDR2 FYNNEI. V lost 3 bases to trimming and J lost 3 bases, with 20 bases between them. CDR3 in amino acids: CASSDGAGGSWDTEAFF. The CDR3 nucleotides are TGTGCCAGCAGTGATGGGGCCGGGGGGTCTTGGGACACTGAAGCTTTCTTT.